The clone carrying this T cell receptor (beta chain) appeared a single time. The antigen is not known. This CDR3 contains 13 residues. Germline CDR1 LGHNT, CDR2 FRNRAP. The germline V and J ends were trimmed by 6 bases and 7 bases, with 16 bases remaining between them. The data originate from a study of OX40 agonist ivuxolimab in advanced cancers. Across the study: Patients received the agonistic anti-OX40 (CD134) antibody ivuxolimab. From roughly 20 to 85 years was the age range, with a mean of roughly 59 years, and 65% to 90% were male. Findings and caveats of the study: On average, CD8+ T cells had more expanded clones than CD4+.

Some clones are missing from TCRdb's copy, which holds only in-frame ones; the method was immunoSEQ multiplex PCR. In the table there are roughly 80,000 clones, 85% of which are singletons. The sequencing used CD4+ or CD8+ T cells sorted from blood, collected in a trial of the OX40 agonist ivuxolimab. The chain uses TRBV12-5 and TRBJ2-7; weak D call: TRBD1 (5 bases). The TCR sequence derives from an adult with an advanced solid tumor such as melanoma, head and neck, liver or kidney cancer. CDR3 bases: TGTGCTAGTGGGGCGGACAATGTAATTGAGCAGTACTTC. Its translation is CASGADNVIEQYF. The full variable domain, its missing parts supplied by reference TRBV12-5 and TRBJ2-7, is DARVTQTPRHKVTEMGQEVTMRCQPILGHNTVFWYRQTMMQGLELLAYFRNRAPLDDSGMPKDRFSAEMPDATLATLKIQPSEPRDSAVYFCASGADNVIEQYFGPGTRLTVT.